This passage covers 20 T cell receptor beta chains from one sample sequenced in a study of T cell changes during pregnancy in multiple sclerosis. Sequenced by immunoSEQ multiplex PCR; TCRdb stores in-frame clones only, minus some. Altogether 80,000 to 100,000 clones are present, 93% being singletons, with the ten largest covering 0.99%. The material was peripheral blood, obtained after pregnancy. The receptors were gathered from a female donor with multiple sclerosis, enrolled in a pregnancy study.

CDR3 sequence: CASSPSTGGPLTDTQYF. In DNA, the CDR3 is TGTGCCAGCAGCCCCTCTACGGGAGGGCCTCTCACAGATACGCAGTATTTT. The chain is built from TRBV27 and TRBJ2-3; 8 nucleotides line up with TRBD2. This CDR3 comprises 17 residues. With V trimmed by 6 bases and J by 2 bases, 13 bases remained unmatched. Germline CDR1 reads MNHEY; CDR2 reads SMNVEV (reference sequence).

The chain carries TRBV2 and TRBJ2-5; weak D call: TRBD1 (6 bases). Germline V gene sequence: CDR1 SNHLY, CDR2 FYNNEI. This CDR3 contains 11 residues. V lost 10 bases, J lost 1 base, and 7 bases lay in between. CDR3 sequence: CATDSQETQYF. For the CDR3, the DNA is TGTGCCACGGACAGCCAAGAGACCCAGTACTTC.

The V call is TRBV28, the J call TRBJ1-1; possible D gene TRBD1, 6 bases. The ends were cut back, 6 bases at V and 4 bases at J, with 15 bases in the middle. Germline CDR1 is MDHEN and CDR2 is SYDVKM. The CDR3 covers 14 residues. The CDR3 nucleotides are TGTGCCAGCAGGAGCGGGGGGCTCGGCACTGAAGCTTTCTTT. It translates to CASRSGGLGTEAFF.

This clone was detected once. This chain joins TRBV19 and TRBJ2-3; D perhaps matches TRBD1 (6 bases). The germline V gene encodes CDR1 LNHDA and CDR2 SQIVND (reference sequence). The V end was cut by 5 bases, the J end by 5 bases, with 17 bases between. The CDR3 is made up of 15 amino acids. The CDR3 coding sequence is TGTGCCAGTAGTCTACAGGGTGGGGGTGGAGATACGCAGTATTTT. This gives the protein CASSLQGGGGDTQYF.

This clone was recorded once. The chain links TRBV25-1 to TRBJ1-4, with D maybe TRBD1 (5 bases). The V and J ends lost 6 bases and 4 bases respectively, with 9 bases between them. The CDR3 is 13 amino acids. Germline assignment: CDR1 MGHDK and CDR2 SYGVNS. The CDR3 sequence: CASSRVINEKLFF. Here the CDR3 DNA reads TGTGCCAGCAGCAGGGTTATTAATGAAAAACTGTTTTTT.

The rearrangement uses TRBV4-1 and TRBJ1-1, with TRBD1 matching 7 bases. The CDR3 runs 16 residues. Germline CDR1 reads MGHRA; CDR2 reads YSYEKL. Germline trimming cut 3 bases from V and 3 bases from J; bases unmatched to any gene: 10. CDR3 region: CASSQGRLGQHTEAFF. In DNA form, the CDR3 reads TGCGCCAGCAGCCAGGGCCGTTTGGGACAGCACACTGAAGCTTTCTTT.

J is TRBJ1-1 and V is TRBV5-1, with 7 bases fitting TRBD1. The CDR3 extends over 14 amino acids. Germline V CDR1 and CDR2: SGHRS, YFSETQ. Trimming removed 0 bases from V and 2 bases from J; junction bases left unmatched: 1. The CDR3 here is CASSLVGGNTEAFF. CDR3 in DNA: TGCGCCAGCAGCTTGGTAGGGGGCAACACTGAAGCTTTCTTT.

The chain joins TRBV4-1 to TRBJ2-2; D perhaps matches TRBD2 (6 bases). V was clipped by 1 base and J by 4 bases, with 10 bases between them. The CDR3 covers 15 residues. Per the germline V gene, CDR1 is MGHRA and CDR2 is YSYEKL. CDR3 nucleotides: TGCGCCAGCAGCCAAGTAATGGGGGGCACCGGGGAGCTGTTTTTT. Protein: CASSQVMGGTGELFF.

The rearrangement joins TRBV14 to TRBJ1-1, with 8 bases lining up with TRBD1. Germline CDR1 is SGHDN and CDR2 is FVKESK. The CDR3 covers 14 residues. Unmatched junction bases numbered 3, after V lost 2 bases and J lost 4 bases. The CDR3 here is CASSQRDRPTEAFF. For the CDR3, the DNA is TGTGCCAGCAGCCAACGGGACAGGCCCACTGAAGCTTTCTTT. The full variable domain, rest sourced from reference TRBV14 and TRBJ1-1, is EAGVTQFPSHSVIEKGQTVTLRCDPISGHDNLYWYRRVMGKEIKFLLHFVKESKQDESGMPNNRFLAERTGGTYSTLKVQPAELEDSGVYFCASSQRDRPTEAFFGQGTRLTVV.

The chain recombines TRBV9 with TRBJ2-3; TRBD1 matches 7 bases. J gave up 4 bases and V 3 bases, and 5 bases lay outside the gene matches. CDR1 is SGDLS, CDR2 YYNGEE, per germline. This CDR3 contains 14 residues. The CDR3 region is CASSAGDSPDTQYF. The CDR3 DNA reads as TGTGCCAGCAGCGCCGGGGACAGCCCAGATACGCAGTATTTT.

The CDR3 coding sequence is TGCGCCAGCAGCCAAGGGAGGTCCTCCCCTACGGTCGCGGCCGGCTACACCTTC. Encoded protein: CASSQGRSSPTVAAGYTF. The chain is built from TRBV4-3 and TRBJ1-2, with no clear D. Germline values: CDR1 LGHNA, CDR2 YSLEER. This CDR3 region has 18 residues. With 1 base removed from V and 8 bases from J, the gap between germline ends came to 26 bases.

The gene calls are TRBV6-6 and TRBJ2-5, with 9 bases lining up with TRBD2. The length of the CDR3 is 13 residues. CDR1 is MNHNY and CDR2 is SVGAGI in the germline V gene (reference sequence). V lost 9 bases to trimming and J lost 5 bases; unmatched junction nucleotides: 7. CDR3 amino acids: CASQRAGGETQYF. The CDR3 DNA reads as TGTGCCAGTCAACGGGCGGGAGGGGAGACCCAGTACTTC.

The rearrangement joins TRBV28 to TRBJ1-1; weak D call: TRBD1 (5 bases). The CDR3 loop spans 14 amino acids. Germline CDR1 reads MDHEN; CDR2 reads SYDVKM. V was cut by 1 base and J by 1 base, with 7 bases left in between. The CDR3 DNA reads TGTGCCAGCAGTTTATCGCAGGGGAACACTGAAGCTTTCTTT. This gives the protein CASSLSQGNTEAFF.

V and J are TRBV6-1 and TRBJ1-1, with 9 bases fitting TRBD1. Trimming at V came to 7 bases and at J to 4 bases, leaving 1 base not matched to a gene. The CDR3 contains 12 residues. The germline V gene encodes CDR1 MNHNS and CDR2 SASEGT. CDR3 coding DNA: TGTGCCAGCAAGGGACAGGGCACTGAAGCTTTCTTT. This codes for CASKGQGTEAFF.

The CDR3 nucleotides are TGCAGCGTTGAAGTCATCGCGAGAGCCGATACGCAGTATTTT. As protein: CSVEVIARADTQYF. The V call is TRBV29-1, the J call TRBJ2-3; no reliable D call. Trimming cost V 1 base and J 6 bases, with 14 bases left between them. Germline V gives CDR1 SQVTM, CDR2 ANQGSEA. The CDR3 totals 14 residues.

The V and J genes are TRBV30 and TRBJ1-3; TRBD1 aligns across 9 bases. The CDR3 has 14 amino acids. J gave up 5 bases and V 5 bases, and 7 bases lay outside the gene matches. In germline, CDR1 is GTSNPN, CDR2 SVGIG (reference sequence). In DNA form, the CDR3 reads TGTGCCTGGGACCAGGGACAGGGAAGAAACACCATATATTTT. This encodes CAWDQGQGRNTIYF.

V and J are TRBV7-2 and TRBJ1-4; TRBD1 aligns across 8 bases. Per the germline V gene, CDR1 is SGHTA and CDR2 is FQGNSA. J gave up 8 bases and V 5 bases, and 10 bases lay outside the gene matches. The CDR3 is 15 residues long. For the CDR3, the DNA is TGTGCCAGCAGCCCCACAGGGGGAAGAAAGGAAAAACTGTTTTTT. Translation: CASSPTGGRKEKLFF.

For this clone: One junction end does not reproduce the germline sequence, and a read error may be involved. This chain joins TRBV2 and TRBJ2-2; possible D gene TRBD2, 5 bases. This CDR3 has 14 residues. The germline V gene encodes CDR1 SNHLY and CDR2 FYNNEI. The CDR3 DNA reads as TGTGCCAGCATTGAAATAGCGTCCGCCGGGGAGCTGTTTTTT. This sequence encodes CASIEIASAGELFF.

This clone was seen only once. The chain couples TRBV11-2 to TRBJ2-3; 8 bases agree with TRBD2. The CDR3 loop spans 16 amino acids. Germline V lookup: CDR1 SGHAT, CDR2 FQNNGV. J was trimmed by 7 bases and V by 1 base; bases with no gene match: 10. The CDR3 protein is CASSLVSLAGRHTQYF. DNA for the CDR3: TGTGCCAGCAGCTTAGTATCCCTAGCGGGCAGACATACGCAGTATTTT.

The chain's CDR3 is CSARYEQYF. The CDR3 DNA reads as TGCAGCGCCCGTTACGAGCAGTACTTC. J is TRBJ2-7 and V is TRBV29-1; no clear D. The CDR3 runs to 9 residues. Trimming removed 7 bases from V and 4 bases from J, with 5 bases in between. Germline lookup yields CDR1 SQVTM and CDR2 ANQGSEA.